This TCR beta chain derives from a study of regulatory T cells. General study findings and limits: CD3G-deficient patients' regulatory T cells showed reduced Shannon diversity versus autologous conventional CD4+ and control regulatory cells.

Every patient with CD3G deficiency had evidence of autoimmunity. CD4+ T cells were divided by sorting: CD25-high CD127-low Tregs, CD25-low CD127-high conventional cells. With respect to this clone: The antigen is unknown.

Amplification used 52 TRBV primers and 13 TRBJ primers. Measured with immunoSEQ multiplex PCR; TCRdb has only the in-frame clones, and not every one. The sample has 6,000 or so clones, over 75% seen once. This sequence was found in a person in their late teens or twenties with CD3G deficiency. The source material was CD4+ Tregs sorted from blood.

The CDR3: CASSNGGRNTEAFF. The DNA of the CDR3 is TGTGCCAGCAGCAACGGGGGACGGAACACTGAAGCTTTCTTT. The chain recombines TRBV6-6 with TRBJ1-1, with D possibly matching TRBD1 (5 bases). This CDR3 contains 14 residues. Per germline, CDR1 MNHNY and CDR2 SVGAGI (reference sequence). The V and J ends lost 6 bases and 1 base respectively, with 12 bases between them.